The T cell receptor beta chain described here comes from a study of T cells in Graves' hyperthyroidism and ophthalmopathy. Together with thyroid ultrasound, orbital computed tomography, serum thyroxine and TRAb, clinical symptoms were used for diagnoses. The CDR3 runs to 14 residues. Trimming removed 6 bases from V and 7 bases from J; junction bases left unmatched: 10. CDR1 and CDR2 from the germline V gene are SGHVS and FNYEAQ. This clonotype was recorded a few times. RNA transcripts yielded amplified TCR beta CDR3 regions. The HTBI set primed first-round TCR CDR3 RT-PCR. MiXCR was run by TCRdb on the multiplex PCR reads, yielding one entry per CDR3 protein. The profile shows approximately 640,000 distinct CDR3 sequences, less than 45% of them singletons.

V usage is TRBV7-6 and J usage is TRBJ2-7, with 9 bases identical to TRBD1. The sequencing sample was made of peripheral blood or thyroid tissue (not recorded which). The TCR sequence derives from an adult man with Graves' disease, either hyperthyroidism or ophthalmopathy (not recorded which). The CDR3 spells CASSWSGQGKEQYF. The CDR3 coding sequence is TGTGCCAGCAGTTGGTCGGGACAGGGTAAGGAGCAGTACTTC.